This T cell receptor beta chain was profiled in a study of T and B cells in COVID-19 patients. Study-level information: At median age approximately 31 years, recovered patients were younger than active-infection patients at just over 65. Nine tenths of the roughly 20 active-infection patients had comorbidities associated with unfavorable COVID-19 outcome.

BIOMED2 TRB-A/B primer pools were used in multiplex TRB PCR. TCRdb independently ran MiXCR on the multiplex PCR reads; one entry per CDR3 protein. The sample records roughly 3,400 distinct CDR3 sequences, around 23% being singletons. CDR3 size: 16 residues. V shed 2 bases and J 1 base; nucleotides not matched to a gene: 5. The V gene's germline CDR1 is SGHRS and CDR2 YFSETQ. This clonotype counts as medium-sized. Antigen unknown. From blood, roughly 220-550 ng of genomic DNA served as TRB template. Study-level findings and limits: Active COVID-19 showed highly clonal TRB repertoires; recovery showed diversity and richness above healthy donors.

Material for sequencing was blood. This chain uses TRBV5-1 with TRBJ2-2; 7 nucleotides align to TRBD1. The clonotype originates from a human donor with active COVID-19. CDR3 region: CASSFTTGRNTGELFF. The CDR3 DNA reads as TGCGCCAGCAGCTTTACGACAGGGCGGAACACCGGGGAGCTGTTTTTT.